This TCR beta chain comes out of a study of vaccination effects on CD4 cells after COVID-19. Notes on the study in general: Clonal contraction was marked in infection- and vaccine-induced clones late after vaccination. Limitations: small convalescent group and missing early post-infection timepoints.

The repertoire was sequenced with immunoSEQ multiplex PCR; TCRdb's copy has only in-frame clones and lacks some. The data hold some 31,000 clones, with approximately 73% observed a single time. Expansion with viral peptide pools was applied to antigen-specific CD4+ T cells by the ViraFEST assay prior to sequencing. Cells that had been cultured for 10 days were the source of isolated CD4+ T cells. Having tested negative for nucleocapsid antibodies, the vaccine recipients showed no prior SARS-CoV-2 infection. Some 2 million PBMC per well received 7.5 to 10 IU/ml IL-2 and 9 to 10 ug/ml peptides in culture. Fresh IL-2-containing medium replaced half the medium on days 3 and 7. From germline, CDR1 is SNHLY and CDR2 FYNNEI. With 1 base removed from V and 0 bases from J, the gap between germline ends came to 9 bases. The CDR3 runs 16 residues. The sample holds a few counts of this clone. Its matching antigen is unknown.

The sequence derives from a human donor who received a COVID-19 vaccine. The chain combines TRBV2 with TRBJ1-4; D call uncertain. Source: CD4+ T cells from PBMCs cultured with HCoV-OC43 spike peptides, taken before COVID-19 vaccination. Regarding subset: HCoV-OC43 spike overlapping peptide pool stimulation. CDR3 in amino acids: CASSEVLITTNEKLFF. CDR3 DNA: TGTGCCAGCAGTGAAGTTTTGATAACAACTAATGAAAAACTGTTTTTT.